Listed here is a single TCR beta chain. As yet, its antigen is unknown. This beta chain is an off-target read within a library intended for alpha chains, so its frequency means little. Time point described: sample taken at primary tumor resection. These data originate in a study of spatial heterogeneity in lung cancer. This CDR3 is built from 14 residues. Germline lookup yields CDR1 MNHEY and CDR2 SMNVEV (reference sequence). V was clipped by 5 bases and J by 0 bases; unmatched bases: 2. Study findings and constraints: Mutation counts in tumors were tracked by counts of expanded intratumoral alpha and beta TCRs.

TCRdb itself ran the 5' RACE reads through MiXCR, one entry per CDR3 protein. The sample has 2,000 or so distinct CDR3 sequences; 20% to 25% are singletons. This TCR was sampled from a male donor with early-stage non-small cell lung cancer. The chain recombines TRBV27 with TRBJ2-3, with 7 bases aligning to TRBD1. Here the sequenced sample was lung tumor tissue, taken at surgery. The CDR3 sequence is CASSEGASTDTQYF. Written as DNA, the CDR3 is TGTGCCAGCAGTGAGGGGGCCAGCACAGATACGCAGTATTTT.